This TCR beta chain was documented in a study of blood T cell repertoires in COVID-19. Across the whole study: Material from acute and convalescent COVID-19 was sourced from the United States, Italy and Spain. Sources were T cells, B-cell-depleted T cells, or PBMCs; the material itself was cDNA or gDNA.

From germline, CDR1 is SNHLY and CDR2 FYNNEI. Between the trimmed V and J ends, which lost 7 bases and 4 bases, there was a span of 14 bases. The CDR3 is 14 amino acids. In the original processing: Estimates of nucleated cell counts were drawn from the amplification of reference gene primers. Generated by immunoSEQ multiplex PCR, the TCRdb table keeps only in-frame clones and is missing some. V and J calls plus clone size are reproduced from that table; the DNA served to infer D and trimming. The table has under 150,000 clones, about 80% seen once. This clonotype originated in a woman between 40 and 55 years old with acute or convalescent COVID-19. What was sequenced was peripheral blood. The rearrangement uses TRBV2 and TRBJ2-1, with a possible D match to TRBD2 (5 bases). CDR3 coding DNA: TGTGCCAGCATCCGCGAGCCGGGATACAATGAGCAGTTCTTC. Protein sequence: CASIREPGYNEQFF.